The present T cell receptor (beta chain) was sequenced within a study of blood T cell repertoires in COVID-19. Study context: The analysed material was cDNA or gDNA that came from T cells, B-cell-depleted T cells, or PBMCs.

The CDR3 length is 15 residues. Germline-derived CDR1 and CDR2 are LNHDA and SQIVND (reference sequence). Trimming took off 4 bases at V and 4 bases at J, with 16 bases between the two ends. Original methodology: Quantification of nucleated cells was approximated via reference gene primer amplification. Libraries were prepared by immunoSEQ multiplex PCR; TCRdb keeps only in-frame clonotypes and omits some of them. V, J and clone size are taken as reported in that table, and D and trimming were inferred from the DNA itself. The table has under 95,000 clones, approximately 90% seen once; the top ten hold about 2.5%.

The sequenced material came from peripheral blood. The chain combines TRBV19 with TRBJ1-1; D call uncertain. The TCR sequence derives from a man in his fifties or sixties with COVID-19, enrolled during active disease. CDR3 sequence reads: CASSKIQDWSTEAFF. As DNA, the CDR3 is TGTGCCAGTAGTAAGATCCAGGACTGGAGCACTGAAGCTTTCTTT.